This record concerns one T cell receptor beta chain sequence. Its specificity is not known. Distinct nucleotide sequences in the sample also encode this CDR3. PCR primers comprised 60 Vbeta and 13 Jbeta primers. Per the study methods: A follow-up analysis tallied around 80 million unique TCR beta chains, roughly 11 million shared. Only in-frame clones appear in the TCRdb table, and some are missing; sequencing was by immunoSEQ multiplex PCR. That table supplies the V and J calls and clone size; D and trimming were determined from the DNA. The sample lists roughly 250,000 clones, 75% to 85% occurring once. The sample originates from a study of cytomegalovirus exposure and HLA in healthy donors. Findings and caveats of the study: In a later analysis, HLA-associated beta chains showed higher expansion and lower generation probabilities than comparable chains. Productive status was seen about 87% or about 30% of the time for most TCR beta V segments in an earlier analysis.

V was clipped by 1 base and J by 3 bases, with 7 bases between them. The CDR3 sequence is 13 residues long. Germline V CDR1 and CDR2: SGHAT, FQNNGV. The specimen was PBMCs. The J gene is TRBJ2-7, the V gene TRBV11-2, with D possibly TRBD2 on 6 matching bases. The source is a girl under 10 years old in good health and CMV-seronegative. The CDR3 is CASSLAGLYEQYF. CDR3 in DNA: TGTGCCAGCAGCTTAGCGGGACTCTACGAGCAGTACTTC. The variable domain in full, with the rest retrieved from reference TRBV11-2 and TRBJ2-7, is EAGVAQSPRYKIIEKRQSVAFWCNPISGHATLYWYQQILGQGPKLLIQFQNNGVVDDSQLPKDRFSAERLKGVDSTLKIQPAKLEDSAVYLCASSLAGLYEQYFGPGTRLTVT.